This T cell receptor (beta chain) was retrieved from a study of T cell responses to AZD1222 COVID-19 vaccine. Study results and limitations: Among the donors, most were white British and more were female, and clonal diversity was possibly underestimated. Spike-specific TCR breadth and depth both grew after two AZD1222 doses.

This clone turned up a few times. Its cognate antigen is unknown. Second-dose intervals near 4 or 12 weeks were combined. Trimming removed 5 bases from V and 6 bases from J, with 13 bases in between. Germline CDR1 MDHEN, CDR2 SYDVKM. The CDR3 contains 13 residues. TCRdb's table, derived via immunoSEQ multiplex PCR, lists solely in-frame clones and lacks some. In the table there are 150,000 to 200,000 clones, less than 95% of which are singletons. This TCR was recovered from an adult who received the AZD1222 COVID-19 vaccine. Specimen: peripheral blood, collected 28 days after the second AZD1222 dose. V and J are TRBV28 and TRBJ1-2; D possibly corresponds to TRBD1 (6 bases). The CDR3 DNA sequence: TGTGCCAGCAGTCTTACAGGGCAGGATGGCTACACCTTC. It codes for CASSLTGQDGYTF.